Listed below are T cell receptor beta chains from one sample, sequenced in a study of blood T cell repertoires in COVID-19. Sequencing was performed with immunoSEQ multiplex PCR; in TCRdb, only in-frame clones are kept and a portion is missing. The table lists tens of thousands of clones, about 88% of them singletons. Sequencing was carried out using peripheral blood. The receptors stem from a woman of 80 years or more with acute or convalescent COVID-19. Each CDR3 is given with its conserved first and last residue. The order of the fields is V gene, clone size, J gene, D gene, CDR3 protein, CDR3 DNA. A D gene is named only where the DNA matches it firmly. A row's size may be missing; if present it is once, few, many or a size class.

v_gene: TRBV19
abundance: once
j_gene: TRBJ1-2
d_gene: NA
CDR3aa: CASSMGTNYGYTF
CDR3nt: TGTGCCAGTAGTATGGGCACTAACTATGGCTACACCTTC

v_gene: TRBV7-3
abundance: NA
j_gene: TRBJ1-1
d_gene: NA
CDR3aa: CASSLYGVSPGDTEAFF
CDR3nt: TGTGCCAGCAGCTTATACGGGGTGAGTCCTGGGGACACTGAAGCTTTCTTT

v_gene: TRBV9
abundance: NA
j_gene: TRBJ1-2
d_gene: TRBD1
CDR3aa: CASSDPGQGYGYTF
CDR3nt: TGTGCCAGCAGCGACCCGGGACAGGGCTATGGCTACACCTTC

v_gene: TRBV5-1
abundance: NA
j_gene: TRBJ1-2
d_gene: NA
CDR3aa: CASSLGQGIDYTF
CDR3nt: TGCGCCAGCAGCTTGGGGCAGGGGATCGACTACACCTTC

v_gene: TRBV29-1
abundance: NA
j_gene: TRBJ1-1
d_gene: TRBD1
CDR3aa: CSVETGGGTEAFF
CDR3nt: TGCAGCGTTGAAACAGGGGGCGGCACTGAAGCTTTCTTT

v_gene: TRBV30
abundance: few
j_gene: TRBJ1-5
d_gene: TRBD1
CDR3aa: CAWSVLQGDQPQHF
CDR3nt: TGTGCCTGGAGTGTATTACAGGGGGATCAGCCCCAGCATTTT

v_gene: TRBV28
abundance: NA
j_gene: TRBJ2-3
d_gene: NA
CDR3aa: CASSSVGSTDTQYF
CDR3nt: TGTGCCAGCAGTTCTGTCGGGAGCACAGATACGCAGTATTTT

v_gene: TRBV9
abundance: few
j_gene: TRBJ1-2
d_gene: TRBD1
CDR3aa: CASSGQGYGYTF
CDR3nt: TGTGCCAGCAGCGGACAGGGCTATGGCTACACCTTC

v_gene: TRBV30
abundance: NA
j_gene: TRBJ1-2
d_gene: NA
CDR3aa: CAWNPDWTLGYGYTF
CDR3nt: TGTGCCTGGAACCCGGACTGGACCCTCGGCTATGGCTACACCTTC

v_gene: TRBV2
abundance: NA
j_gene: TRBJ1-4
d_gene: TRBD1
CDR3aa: CASSEQTGPREKLFF
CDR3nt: TGTGCCAGCAGTGAACAGACAGGGCCGAGAGAAAAACTGTTTTTT

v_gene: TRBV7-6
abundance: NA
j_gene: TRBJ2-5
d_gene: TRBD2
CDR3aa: CASSPLAGGPQETQYF
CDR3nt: TGTGCCAGCAGCCCCCTCGCGGGAGGGCCTCAAGAGACCCAGTACTTC

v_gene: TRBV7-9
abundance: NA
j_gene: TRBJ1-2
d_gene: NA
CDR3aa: CASSYDRSWDGYTF
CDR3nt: TGTGCCAGCAGCTATGACAGGTCCTGGGATGGCTACACCTTC

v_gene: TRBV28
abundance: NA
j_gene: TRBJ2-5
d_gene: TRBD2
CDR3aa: CASSFAGRGAQYF
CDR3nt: TGTGCCAGCAGTTTCGCGGGGCGGGGGGCCCAGTACTTC

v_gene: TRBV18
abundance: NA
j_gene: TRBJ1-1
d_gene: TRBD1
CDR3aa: CASSGDRGRGTEAFF
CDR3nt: TGTGCCAGCTCCGGGGACAGGGGACGCGGCACTGAAGCTTTCTTT

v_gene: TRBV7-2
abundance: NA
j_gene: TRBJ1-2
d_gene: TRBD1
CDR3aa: CASSLLQGLPYGYTF
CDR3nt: TGTGCCAGCAGCTTACTACAGGGGCTCCCCTATGGCTACACCTTC

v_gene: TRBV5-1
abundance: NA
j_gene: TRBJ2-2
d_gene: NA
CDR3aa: CASSLGGGNGELFF
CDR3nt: TGCGCCAGCAGCTTGGGGGGCGGTAACGGGGAGCTGTTTTTT

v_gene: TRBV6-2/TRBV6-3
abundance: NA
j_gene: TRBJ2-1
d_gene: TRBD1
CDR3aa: CASSPFPFQGANYNEQFF
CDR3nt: TGTGCCAGCAGCCCTTTTCCCTTCCAGGGGGCTAACTACAATGAGCAGTTCTTC

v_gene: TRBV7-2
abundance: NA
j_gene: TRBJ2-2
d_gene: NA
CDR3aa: CASSLQGANTGELFF
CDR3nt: TGTGCCAGCAGCCTGCAAGGGGCAAACACCGGGGAGCTGTTTTTT

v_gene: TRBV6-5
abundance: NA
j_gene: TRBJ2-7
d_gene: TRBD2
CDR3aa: CASSQTSGSHEQYF
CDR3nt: TGTGCCAGCAGTCAGACTAGCGGGAGCCACGAGCAGTACTTC

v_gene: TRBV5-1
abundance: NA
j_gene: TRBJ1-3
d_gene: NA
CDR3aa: CASSLDPPMRISGNTIYF
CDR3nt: TGCGCCAGCAGCTTGGACCCGCCGATGAGAATCTCTGGAAACACCATATATTTT

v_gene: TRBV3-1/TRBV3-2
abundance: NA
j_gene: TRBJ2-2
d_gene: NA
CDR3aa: CASSPVGLSNTGELFF
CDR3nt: TGTGCCAGCAGCCCAGTGGGACTTTCAAACACCGGGGAGCTGTTTTTT

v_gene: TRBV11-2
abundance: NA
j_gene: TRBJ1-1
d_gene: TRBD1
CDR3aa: CASSRTGVNTEAFF
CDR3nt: TGTGCCAGCAGCCGTACAGGGGTGAACACTGAAGCTTTCTTT

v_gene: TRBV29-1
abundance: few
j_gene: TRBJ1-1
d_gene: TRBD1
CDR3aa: CSGDRAGVAEAFF
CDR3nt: TGCAGCGGGGACAGGGCCGGCGTGGCTGAAGCTTTCTTT

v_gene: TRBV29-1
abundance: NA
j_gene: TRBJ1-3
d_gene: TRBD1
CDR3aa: CSVGTGGRPSGNTIYF
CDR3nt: TGCAGCGTTGGGACAGGGGGAAGGCCCTCTGGAAACACCATATATTTT

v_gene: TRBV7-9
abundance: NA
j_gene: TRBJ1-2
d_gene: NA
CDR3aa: CASSSQQGFGYTF
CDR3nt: TGTGCCAGCAGCTCCCAACAGGGTTTTGGCTACACCTTC

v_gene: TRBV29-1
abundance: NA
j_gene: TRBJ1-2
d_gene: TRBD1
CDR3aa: CSVLGTEAGYTF
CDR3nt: TGCAGCGTTCTTGGGACAGAGGCTGGCTACACCTTC

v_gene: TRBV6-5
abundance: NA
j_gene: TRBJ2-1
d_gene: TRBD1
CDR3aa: CASSYSRGQVEQFF
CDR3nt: TGTGCCAGCAGTTACTCGAGGGGACAGGTGGAGCAGTTCTTC

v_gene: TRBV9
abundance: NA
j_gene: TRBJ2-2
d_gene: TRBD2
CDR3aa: CASSVVASGRPPQGELFF
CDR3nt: TGTGCCAGCAGCGTAGTGGCTAGCGGGAGGCCTCCCCAGGGGGAGCTGTTTTTT